This T cell receptor beta chain comes out of a study of blood T cell repertoires in COVID-19 (TCRdb year 2020). Regarding the complete study: The collaborator samples originated in the United States, Italy and Spain and spanned the acute and convalescent phases of COVID-19. Deeply sampled blood TCRbeta repertoires from subjects exposed to, actively infected with, or recovered from COVID-19 were included in the dataset. The sample metadata nearly always contained a de-identified subject ID, COVID-19 status, age in years and sex. The repertoires were made available in a free public database intended to serve as a resource for research on the immune response to SARS-CoV-2. Samples came from the ongoing ImmuneRACE study (first 160 participants) plus 1,254 subjects from 6 global collaborators. HLA class I and class II types, where available, came from metadata supplied by the sample provider rather than from assay-based typing. The material from the prospective study consisted of cDNA or gDNA derived from T cells, B-cell-depleted T cells, or PBMCs.

Study-level results and caveats: Clinical and demographic metadata were provided uncurated, with the amount varying by source and participant.

Reading from cysteine to phenylalanine, the CDR3 counts 18 amino acids. Only the CDR3 region is kept as DNA, spanning 54 bases read in frame from base 1. The germline V gene yields KGHSH for CDR1 and LQKENI for CDR2. After removal of 3 bases from V and 0 bases from J, the junction retains 10 bases not matched to a gene. In regard to this clone: Its antigen is not yet known. The input lacks base qualities; no much larger clone sits a single base away.

Whole blood was collected in K2EDTA tubes by collaborating institutions according to the institutions' own protocols. For TCRbeta analysis, collaborators shipped samples as frozen whole blood, isolated PBMCs, or DNA extracted from either of those sample types. TCRbeta CDR3 regions were amplified from genomic DNA by means of the immunoSEQ Assay, a bias-controlled multiplex PCR. The paper's processing steps were these. Within the assay, amplification of reference gene primers was used to estimate how many nucleated cells each sample contained. To quantify the absolute abundance of each unique TCRbeta CDR3 rearrangement, sequence reads were collapsed and filtered. For each sample, productive Simpson clonality was calculated as the square root of Simpson's diversity index across productive rearrangements. TCRdb took over this immuneACCESS table, retaining in-frame rearrangements with V and J assigned. Such tables are incomplete; in checked studies, under half of the missing clones stem from an unresolved V gene, and the remainder is unexplained. V and J calls and clone size follow that table, whereas D and trimming were derived from the DNA. This sample lists approximately 110,000 clones; about 84% were detected once. The ten biggest clones cover approximately 5% of the sample.

Source material: peripheral blood. This receptor was identified in a human donor in a cohort sampled during active COVID-19. The chain is made from TRBV18 and TRBJ1-5; 8 bases in the middle match TRBD1. The CDR3 region reads CASSPLPPGTGSNQPQHF. The nucleotide sequence is TGTGCCAGCTCACCCCTCCCCCCGGGGACAGGTAGCAATCAGCCCCAGCATTTT.